Listed here is a single T cell receptor (beta chain). These data originate in a study of blood T cell repertoires in COVID-19. Turning to the study itself: The study drew acute and convalescent COVID-19 samples from the United States, Italy and Spain. T cells, B-cell-depleted T cells, or PBMCs provided the cDNA or gDNA that served as material.

TCRdb keeps only in-frame clones here, not all; method: immunoSEQ multiplex PCR. This sample has some 71,000 clones; around 80% occur once, and the top ten carry 13%. Between the trimmed V and J ends, which lost 3 bases and 5 bases, there was a span of 14 bases. The germline V gene has CDR1 DFQATT and CDR2 SNEGSKA (reference sequence). The CDR3 has 14 residues. Followed over time, Seattle patients had been enrolled while infection was active. This chain connects TRBV20-1 to TRBJ1-5, with D uncertain. The sequenced sample consisted of peripheral blood. This receptor was obtained from a man aged 45-65 years with COVID-19, enrolled during active disease. DNA of the CDR3: TGCAGTGCTAGTAGAGGGTCGGTCGATCAGCCCCAGCATTTT. This encodes CSASRGSVDQPQHF.